The 15 T cell receptor beta chains reported below all come from one sample, sequenced in a study of blood T cell repertoires in COVID-19 (dated by TCRdb to the early 2020s). Libraries were made using the immunoSEQ multiplex PCR assay. The clones in this table, taken by TCRdb from immuneACCESS, are in-frame only. Not every clone is retained; where verified, under half of the shortfall comes from an unresolved V gene, and the cause of the rest is unknown. The sample table holds 100,000 to 150,000 clones, of which 88% were seen once. The ten largest clonotypes hold about 1.6% of the sample. Material: peripheral blood. These TCRs come from a human donor in a cohort sampled during active COVID-19.

The chain employs TRBV7-2 and TRBJ2-7, with TRBD1 identical over 8 bases. This CDR3 is built from 15 residues. Germline V CDR1 and CDR2: SGHTA, FQGNSA. Trimming removed 5 bases from V and 5 bases from J; junction bases left unmatched: 11. The CDR3 here is CASSTRRTGPDEQYF. The CDR3 region has the DNA TGTGCCAGCAGCACCCGTCGGACAGGGCCAGACGAGCAGTACTTC.

The CDR3 region is CASSFTGHDKETQYF. CDR3 nucleotides: TGTGCCAGCAGTTTCACGGGACACGATAAAGAGACCCAGTACTTC. The J gene is TRBJ2-5, the V gene TRBV28; tentative D call: TRBD1 (6 bases). This CDR3 has 15 amino acids. The V gene's germline CDR1 is MDHEN and CDR2 SYDVKM. V shed 3 bases and J shed 3 bases, with 14 bases lying between them.

V and J are TRBV3-1 (or the pseudogene TRBV3-2) and TRBJ1-2; D is perhaps TRBD1 (5 bases). Germline V gene data show CDR1 as LGHDT and CDR2 as YNNKEL (reference sequence). V was shortened by 2 bases and J by 4 bases, with 11 bases between the two germline ends. The CDR3 consists of 14 residues. This CDR3 is CASSQRQGRYGYTF. CDR3 nucleotide sequence: TGTGCCAGCAGCCAAAGGCAGGGTCGCTATGGCTACACCTTC.

In regard to this clone: One end of the junction fails to match germline, which may point to a read error. The J gene is TRBJ1-2, the V gene TRBV5-1; 8 bases map to TRBD1. The CDR3 spans 14 residues. The germline V gene has CDR1 SGHRS and CDR2 YFSETQ. The CDR3 sequence is CASTLTGAGYGYTF. The CDR3 region has the DNA TGCGCCAGCACCTTGACAGGGGCAGGCTATGGCTACACCTTC.

This clone has a handful of counts. DNA of the CDR3: TGTGCCAGTAGTATAGCAGGGACAGGGCTCTACAATGAGCAGTTCTTC. Protein product: CASSIAGTGLYNEQFF. The genes are TRBV19 and TRBJ2-1, with 9 nucleotides matching TRBD1. CDR3 length: 16 residues. Germline CDR1 reads LNHDA; CDR2 reads SQIVND (reference sequence). V lost 1 base and J lost 3; bases outside the gene matches: 4. The whole variable domain, filled in from reference TRBV19 and TRBJ2-1, reads DGGITQSPKYLFRKEGQNVTLSCEQNLNHDAMYWYRQDPGQGLRLIYYSQIVNDFQKGDIAEGYSVSREKKESFPLTVTSAQKNPTAFYLCASSIAGTGLYNEQFFGPGTRLTVL.

The rearrangement uses TRBV2 and TRBJ2-1; D might be TRBD2 (5 bases). The CDR3 has 15 residues. Germline CDR1 and CDR2: SNHLY and FYNNEI. V was trimmed by 6 bases and J by 0 bases, leaving 12 bases between them. The CDR3 region is CASRDWGSSYNEQFF. CDR3 DNA: TGTGCCAGCAGGGACTGGGGTAGCTCCTACAATGAGCAGTTCTTC.

Regarding this clone: Just one base apart from a much larger clone, this may be a read error. This chain links TRBV16 with TRBJ2-7, with a weak D call TRBD2 (6 bases). Germline V CDR1 and CDR2: KGHSY, FQNENV. V gave up 4 bases and J gave up 1 base, with 8 bases separating them. CDR3 length equals 13 residues. CDR3 sequence reads: CASSRGTSYEQYF. CDR3 coding DNA: TGTGCCAGCAGCCGAGGGACTTCCTACGAGCAGTACTTC. The full variable domain, completed using reference TRBV16 and TRBJ2-7, is GEEVAQTPKHLVRGEGQKAKLYCAPIKGHSYVFWYQQVLKNEFKFLISFQNENVFDETGMPKERFSAKCLPNSPCSLEIQATKLEDSAVYFCASSRGTSYEQYFGPGTRLTVT.

The chain joins TRBV28 to TRBJ2-5; a possible D gene is TRBD1 (7 bases). The CDR3 spans 17 residues. The V and J ends lost 3 bases and 0 bases respectively, with 17 bases between them. Germline V gene data show CDR1 as MDHEN and CDR2 as SYDVKM. The CDR3 reads CASSFGETGRYQETQYF. The DNA of the CDR3 is TGTGCCAGCAGTTTTGGGGAGACAGGGAGGTACCAAGAGACCCAGTACTTC.

The sample holds one count of this clone. The chain employs TRBV11-3 and TRBJ2-1; D is perhaps TRBD2 (7 bases). V shed 3 bases and J shed 8 bases, with 11 bases lying between them. Germline V CDR1 and CDR2: SGHNT, YENEEA. The CDR3 sequence is 13 residues long. In nucleotides, the CDR3 is TGTGCCAGCAGCTTTGGGGGGGCATATGAGCAGTTCTTC. Translation: CASSFGGAYEQFF.

This chain uses TRBV6-5 with TRBJ1-6; a possible D gene is TRBD1 (5 bases). The CDR3 extends over 13 amino acids. With 10 bases removed from V and 7 bases from J, the gap between germline ends came to 14 bases. Per germline, CDR1 MNHEY and CDR2 SVGAGI. This CDR3 reads CATTGGGNSPLHF. The DNA of the CDR3 is TGTGCCACCACGGGGGGAGGAAATTCACCCCTCCACTTT.

This clone came up once. This sequence joins TRBV5-1 and TRBJ2-7, with 7 nucleotides matching TRBD2. Trimming removed 4 bases from V and 6 bases from J; junction bases left unmatched: 16. CDR3 length equals 16 residues. Germline V CDR1 and CDR2: SGHRS, YFSETQ. CDR3 sequence (DNA): TGCGCCAGCAGCCCAACCGGACTAGGTCTCCCGCTCGAGCAGTACTTC. Translated: CASSPTGLGLPLEQYF.

V is TRBV9 and J is TRBJ2-3; D might be TRBD1 (5 bases). The CDR3 is 13 amino acids. The germline CDR1 and CDR2 sequences are SGDLS and YYNGEE. With 2 bases removed from V and 3 bases from J, the gap between germline ends came to 7 bases. The CDR3 nucleotides are TGTGCCAGCAGCGTTAGGGGAACAGATACGCAGTATTTT. It translates to CASSVRGTDTQYF.

The chain couples TRBV7-2 to TRBJ1-3; 8 nucleotides line up with TRBD1. Germline values: CDR1 SGHTA, CDR2 FQGNSA. The length of the CDR3 is 15 residues. The J segment lost 4 bases and the V segment lost 5 bases, leaving 7 bases of the junction unmatched. CDR3 region: CASSEDRVDGNTIYF. CDR3 in DNA: TGTGCCAGCAGCGAGGACAGGGTGGACGGAAACACCATATATTTT.

The rearrangement joins TRBV28 to TRBJ1-1; D call uncertain. The germline V and J ends were trimmed by 6 bases and 1 base, with 9 bases remaining between them. Germline V gene data show CDR1 as MDHEN and CDR2 as SYDVKM. The CDR3 is made up of 13 amino acids. The CDR3 region is CASSLGRNTEAFF. Written as DNA, the CDR3 is TGTGCCAGCAGCCTTGGGAGGAACACTGAAGCTTTCTTT.

The rearrangement links TRBV2 to TRBJ2-5, with 13 positions matching TRBD2. The CDR3 covers 14 residues. V shed 6 bases and J 7 bases; nucleotides not matched to a gene: 5. Germline CDR1 is SNHLY and CDR2 is FYNNEI. The CDR3 here is CASRGLAGRWTQYF. The CDR3 DNA is TGTGCCAGCAGGGGACTAGCGGGGCGCTGGACCCAGTACTTC. Full variable domain (rest looked up from reference TRBV2 and TRBJ2-5): EPEVTQTPSHQVTQMGQEVILRCVPISNHLYFYWYRQILGQKVEFLVSFYNNEISEKSEIFDDQFSVERPDGSNFTLKIRSTKLEDSAMYFCASRGLAGRWTQYFGPGTRLLVL.